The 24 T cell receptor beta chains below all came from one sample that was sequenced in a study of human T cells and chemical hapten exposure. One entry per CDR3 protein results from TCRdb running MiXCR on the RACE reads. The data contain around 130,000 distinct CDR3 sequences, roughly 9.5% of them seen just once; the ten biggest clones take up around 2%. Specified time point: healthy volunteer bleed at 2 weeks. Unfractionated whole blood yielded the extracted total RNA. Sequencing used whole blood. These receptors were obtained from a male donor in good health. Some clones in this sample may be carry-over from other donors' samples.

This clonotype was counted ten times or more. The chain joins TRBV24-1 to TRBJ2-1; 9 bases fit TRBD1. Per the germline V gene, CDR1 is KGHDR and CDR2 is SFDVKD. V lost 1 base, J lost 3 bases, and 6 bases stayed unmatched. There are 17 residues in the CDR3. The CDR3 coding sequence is TGTGCCACCAGTGATTTCCGACAGGGGGTTCTCTACAATGAGCAGTTCTTC. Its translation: CATSDFRQGVLYNEQFF.

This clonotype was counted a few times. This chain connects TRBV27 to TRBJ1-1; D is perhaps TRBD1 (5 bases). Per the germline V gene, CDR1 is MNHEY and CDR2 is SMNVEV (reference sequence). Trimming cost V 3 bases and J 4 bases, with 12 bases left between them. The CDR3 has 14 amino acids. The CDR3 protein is CASSLGVEGTEAFF. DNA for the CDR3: TGTGCCAGCAGTTTGGGGGTGGAGGGCACTGAAGCTTTCTTT.

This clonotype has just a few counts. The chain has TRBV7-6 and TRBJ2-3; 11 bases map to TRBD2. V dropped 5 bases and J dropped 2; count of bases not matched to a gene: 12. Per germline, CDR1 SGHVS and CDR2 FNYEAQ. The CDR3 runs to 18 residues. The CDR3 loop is CASSPGTSGSLNTDTQYF. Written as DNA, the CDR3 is TGTGCCAGCAGCCCCGGGACTAGCGGATCCCTAAACACAGATACGCAGTATTTT.

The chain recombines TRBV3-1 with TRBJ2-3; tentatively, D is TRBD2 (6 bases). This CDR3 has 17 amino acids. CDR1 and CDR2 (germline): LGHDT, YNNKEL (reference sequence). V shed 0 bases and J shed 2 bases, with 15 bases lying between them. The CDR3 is CASSQDHGLAPTDTQYF. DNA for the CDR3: TGTGCCAGCAGCCAAGATCACGGTCTAGCGCCCACAGATACGCAGTATTTT.

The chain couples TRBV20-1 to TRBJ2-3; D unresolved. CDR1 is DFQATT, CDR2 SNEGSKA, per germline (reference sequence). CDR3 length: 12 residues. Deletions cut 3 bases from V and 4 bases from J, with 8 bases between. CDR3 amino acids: CSASPGPDTQYF. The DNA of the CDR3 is TGCAGTGCTAGCCCGGGTCCAGATACGCAGTATTTT.

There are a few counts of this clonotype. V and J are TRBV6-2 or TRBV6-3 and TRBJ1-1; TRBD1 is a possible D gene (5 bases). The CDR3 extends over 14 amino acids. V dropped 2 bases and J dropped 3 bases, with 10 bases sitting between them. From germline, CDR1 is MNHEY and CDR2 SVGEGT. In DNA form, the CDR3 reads TGTGCCAGCAGTTACAGGGGTCGGGACACTGAAGCTTTCTTT. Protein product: CASSYRGRDTEAFF.

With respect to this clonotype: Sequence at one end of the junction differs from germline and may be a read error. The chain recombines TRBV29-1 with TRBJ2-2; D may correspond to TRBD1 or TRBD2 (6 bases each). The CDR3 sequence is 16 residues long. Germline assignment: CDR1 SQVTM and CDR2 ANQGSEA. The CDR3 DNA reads TGCAGCGTTGAAGTGGGTGGGGGCATAAACACCGGGGGGCTGTTTTTT. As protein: CSVEVGGGINTGGLFF.

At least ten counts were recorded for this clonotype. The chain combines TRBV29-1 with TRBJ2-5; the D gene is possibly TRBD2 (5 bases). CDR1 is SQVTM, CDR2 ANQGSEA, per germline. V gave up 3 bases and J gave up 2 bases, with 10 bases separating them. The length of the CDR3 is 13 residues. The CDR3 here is CSVERATQETQYF. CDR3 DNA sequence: TGCAGCGTTGAGAGGGCAACTCAAGAGACCCAGTACTTC.

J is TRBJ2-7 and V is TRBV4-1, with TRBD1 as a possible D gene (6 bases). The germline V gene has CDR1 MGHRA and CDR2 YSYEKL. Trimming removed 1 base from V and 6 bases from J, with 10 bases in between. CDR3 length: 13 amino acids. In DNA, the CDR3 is TGCGCCAGCAGCCAAGGCCCAGGGGCCGAGCAGTACTTC. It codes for CASSQGPGAEQYF.

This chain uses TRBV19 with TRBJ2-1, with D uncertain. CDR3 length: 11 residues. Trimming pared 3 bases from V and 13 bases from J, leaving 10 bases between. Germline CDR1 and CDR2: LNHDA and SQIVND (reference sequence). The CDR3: CASSIPTVQFF. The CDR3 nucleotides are TGTGCCAGTAGTATCCCGACCGTACAGTTCTTC.

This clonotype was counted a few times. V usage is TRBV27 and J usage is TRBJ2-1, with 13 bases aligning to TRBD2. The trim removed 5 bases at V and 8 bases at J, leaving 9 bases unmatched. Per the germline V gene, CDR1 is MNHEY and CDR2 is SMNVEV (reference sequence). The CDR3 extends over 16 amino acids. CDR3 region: CASSLLLAGGPDEQFF. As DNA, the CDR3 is TGTGCCAGCAGTCTCTTACTAGCGGGAGGGCCCGATGAGCAGTTCTTC.

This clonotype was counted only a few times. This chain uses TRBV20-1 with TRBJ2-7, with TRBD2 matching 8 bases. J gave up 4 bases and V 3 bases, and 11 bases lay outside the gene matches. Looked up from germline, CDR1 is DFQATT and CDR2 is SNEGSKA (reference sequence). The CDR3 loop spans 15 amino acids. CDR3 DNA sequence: TGCAGTGCTAGTGGTGCGCAGCGGGGGAGGTACGAGCAGTACTTC. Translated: CSASGAQRGRYEQYF.

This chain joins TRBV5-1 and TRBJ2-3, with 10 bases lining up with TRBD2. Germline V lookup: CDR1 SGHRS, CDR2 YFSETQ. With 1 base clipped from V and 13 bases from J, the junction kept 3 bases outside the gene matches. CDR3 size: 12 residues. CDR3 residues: CASSLLGLAKYF. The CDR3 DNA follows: TGCGCCAGCAGCTTGTTGGGACTAGCGAAGTATTTT.

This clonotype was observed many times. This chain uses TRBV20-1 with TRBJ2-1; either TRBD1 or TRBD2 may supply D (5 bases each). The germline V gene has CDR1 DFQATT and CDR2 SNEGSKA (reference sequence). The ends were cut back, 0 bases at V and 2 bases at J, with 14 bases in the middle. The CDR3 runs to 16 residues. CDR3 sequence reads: CSARDYRDGAYNEQFF. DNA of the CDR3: TGCAGTGCTAGAGATTACCGGGACGGCGCCTACAATGAGCAGTTCTTC.

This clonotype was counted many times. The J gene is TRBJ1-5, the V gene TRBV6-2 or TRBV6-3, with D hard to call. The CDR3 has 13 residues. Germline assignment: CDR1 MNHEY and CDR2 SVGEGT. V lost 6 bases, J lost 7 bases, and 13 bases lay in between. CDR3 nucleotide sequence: TGTGCCAGCAGGTTCGATGGCGACCAGCCCCAGCATTTT. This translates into CASRFDGDQPQHF.

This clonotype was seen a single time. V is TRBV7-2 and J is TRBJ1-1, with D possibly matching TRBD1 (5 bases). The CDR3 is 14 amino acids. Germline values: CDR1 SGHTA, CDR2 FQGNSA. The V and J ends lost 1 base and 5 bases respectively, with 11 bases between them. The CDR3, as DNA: TGTGCCAGCAGCTTAGAGGCCAGGGAGACTGAAGCTTTCTTT. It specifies CASSLEARETEAFF.

The CDR3 nucleotides read TGTGCCAGCAAGCCGGGACAGGGAAACACCGGGGAGCTGTTTTTT. Translating gives CASKPGQGNTGELFF. This chain joins TRBV27 and TRBJ2-2; 9 nucleotides match TRBD1. Trimming took 7 bases from V and 2 from J; bases not matched to a gene: 5. The CDR3 length is 15 residues. The V gene's germline CDR1 is MNHEY and CDR2 SMNVEV (reference sequence).

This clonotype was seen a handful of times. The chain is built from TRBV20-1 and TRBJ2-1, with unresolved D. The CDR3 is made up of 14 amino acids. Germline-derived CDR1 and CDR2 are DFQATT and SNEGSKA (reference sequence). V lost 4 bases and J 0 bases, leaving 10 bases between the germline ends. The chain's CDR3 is CSAIKENSYNEQFF. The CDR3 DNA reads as TGCAGTGCTATCAAGGAGAACTCCTACAATGAGCAGTTCTTC.

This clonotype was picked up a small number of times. The CDR3 sequence is CASSLIAGGPRSSGANVLTF. CDR3 coding DNA: TGTGCCAGCAGCTTAATAGCGGGAGGGCCGCGGAGCTCTGGGGCCAACGTCCTGACTTTC. The gene calls are TRBV7-6 and TRBJ2-6, with 11 bases aligning to TRBD2. The CDR3 extends over 20 amino acids. V dropped 2 bases and J dropped 0; count of bases not matched to a gene: 9. In germline, CDR1 is SGHVS, CDR2 FNYEAQ. Supplemented by reference TRBV7-6 and TRBJ2-6, the full variable domain reads GAGVSQSPRYKVTKRGQDVALRCDPISGHVSLYWYRQALGQGPEFLTYFNYEAQQDKSGLPNDRFSAERPEGSISTLTIQRTEQRDSAMYRCASSLIAGGPRSSGANVLTFGAGSRLTVL.

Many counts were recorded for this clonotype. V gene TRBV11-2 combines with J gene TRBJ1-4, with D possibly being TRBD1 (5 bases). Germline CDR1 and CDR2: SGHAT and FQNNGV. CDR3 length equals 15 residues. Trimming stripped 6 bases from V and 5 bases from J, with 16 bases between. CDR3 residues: CASRTTGTRNEKLFF. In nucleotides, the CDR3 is TGTGCCAGCAGAACGACCGGGACTAGAAATGAAAAACTGTTTTTT.

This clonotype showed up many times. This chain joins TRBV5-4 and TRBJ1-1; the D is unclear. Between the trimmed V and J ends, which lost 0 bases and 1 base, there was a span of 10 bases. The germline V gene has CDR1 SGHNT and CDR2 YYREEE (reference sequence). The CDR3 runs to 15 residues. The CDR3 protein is CASSLEVGRNTEAFF. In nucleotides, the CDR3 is TGTGCCAGCAGCTTGGAAGTCGGTAGGAACACTGAAGCTTTCTTT.

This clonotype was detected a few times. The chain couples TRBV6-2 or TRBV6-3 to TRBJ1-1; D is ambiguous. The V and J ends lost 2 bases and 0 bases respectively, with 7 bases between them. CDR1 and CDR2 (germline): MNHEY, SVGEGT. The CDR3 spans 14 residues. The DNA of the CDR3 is TGTGCCAGCAGTTACGAAGGACTGAACACTGAAGCTTTCTTT. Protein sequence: CASSYEGLNTEAFF.

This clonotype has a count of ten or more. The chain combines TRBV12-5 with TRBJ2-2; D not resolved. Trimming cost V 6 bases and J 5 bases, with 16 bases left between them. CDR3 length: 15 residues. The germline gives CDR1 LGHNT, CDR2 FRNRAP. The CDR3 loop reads CASGLQTLLTGELFF. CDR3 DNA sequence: TGTGCTAGTGGCCTACAGACATTGTTAACCGGGGAGCTGTTTTTT.

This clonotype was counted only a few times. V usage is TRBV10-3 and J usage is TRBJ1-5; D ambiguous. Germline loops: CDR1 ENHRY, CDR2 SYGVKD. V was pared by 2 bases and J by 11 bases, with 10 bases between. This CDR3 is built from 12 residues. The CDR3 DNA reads TGTGCCATCAGTGAGCCGGAGAGGACCCAGCATTTT. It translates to CAISEPERTQHF.